This TCR beta chain was identified in a study of low-dose radiotherapy and immunotherapy resistance in tumors. In the study overall: Cyclophosphamide was given intravenously at 200 mg/m2 every two weeks, and each dose came one day before radiation and immunotherapy.

Germline CDR1 is MDHEN and CDR2 is SYDVKM. Germline trimming cut 7 bases from V and 3 bases from J; bases unmatched to any gene: 10. The CDR3 extends over 16 amino acids. Qualifying patients carried advanced solid tumors devoid of tumor-infiltrating lymphocytes. This clonotype was found a few times. TRAV and TRBV primers primed cDNA for both TCRalpha and TCRbeta. Using a constant-region primer together with a V-primer adapter, TCRs were subjected to 15 to 25 PCR cycles of amplification. TCRdb re-called the reads with MiXCR, one entry per CDR3 protein. The sample lists around 11,000 distinct CDR3 sequences, around half occurring once.

The gene calls are TRBV28 and TRBJ2-1; TRBD1 matches at 9 bases. The receptor comes from a human donor with advanced metastatic prostate, ovarian, gallbladder or colorectal cancer (not recorded which). This table probably holds off-target reads from a library built for another chain. The DNA of the CDR3 is TGTGCCAGCATCCTTACGTCGGGACAGGGCTACAATGAGCAGTTCTTC. This gives the protein CASILTSGQGYNEQFF.